These T cell receptor delta chains were read from a single sample in a study of gamma-delta chains in newborns, infants, children. TCRdb re-called the reads through CATT. The data hold around 4,900 delta-chain clones, with approximately 38% observed a single time. The source material was blood. Every receptor here comes from a child who received the measles vaccine. Each CDR3 is given without its conserved first and last residue. The size entry is marked missing in some rows and otherwise reads once, few, many or a size class.

v_gene	j_gene	abundance	CDR3aa
TRDV1	TRDJ2	-	ALGGRHQYWGVFLTAQLF
TRDV1	TRDJ2	-	ALGGKQKKSWGIRKAQLF
TRDV3	TRDJ1	few	AFFPIYWGDLTDKLI
TRDV1	TRDJ1	-	ALGEKASPFAGLI
TRDV1	TRDJ1	-	ALGEVNGQSPDKLI
TRDV1	TRDJ1	few	ALGGPPVWPNMGYTDKLI
TRDV1	TRDJ1	-	ALGELTDKLI
TRDV1	TRDJ1	-	ALGDIRVPPLGDTGTQYTDKLI
TRAV29/DV5	TRDJ3	-	AASEAPLVLGVSSWDTRQMF
TRDV3	TRDJ1	few	AFSFLPWGMDTDKLI
TRDV2	TRDJ1	few	ACDTVGGTGDKLI
TRDV1	TRDJ1	few	ALGELVTLPTDTDKLI
TRDV1	TRDJ3	few	ALGMGGSWDTRQMF
TRDV1	TRDJ1	few	ALGKTKGHTDKLI
TRDV1	TRDJ1	-	ALGELGPLLWGIEWGYTDKLI
TRDV1	TRDJ1	-	ALGASCEGGTAVAADNLLGDSEADKLI
TRDV1	TRDJ1	-	ALGELTGFGFVPLGDLVGIDKLI
TRDV1	TRDJ1	-	ALGELVWLAPYLGDTAELI
TRDV3	TRDJ1	-	AFSGGPRDTHTDKLI
TRDV1	TRDJ1	-	ALGGLPTISRQGLGAAGGPYTDKLI
TRDV1	TRDJ1	-	ALGGGLPRGHTDKLI
TRDV1	TRDJ1	-	ALGDGVGTPLGVGDTKGEKLI
TRDV1	TRDJ1	-	ALGESLSYPSLLGDTRLYTDKLI
TRDV1	TRDJ1	large	ALGEPGLPPIDWGPNTDKLI
TRDV1	TRDJ1	few	ALGELPQELVHKLI
TRDV1	TRDJ1	-	ALGDPLGTGYGDKLI
TRDV1	TRDJ1	-	ALGEPQAPPNFYWGIRETLYTDKLI
TRAV29/DV5	TRDJ1	-	AASGSTSYDGLHTDKLI
TRDV2	TRDJ3	medium-sized	ACDVLGDTHSWDTRQMF
TRDV1	TRDJ1	-	ALGVPPLAFLRVWGSELI
TRDV1	TRDJ1	-	ALGERVSPLGDRYTDKLI
TRAV29/DV5	TRDJ1	-	AASATYQGMNDKLI
TRDV2	TRDJ1	few	ACVPAFFEVYWGIPAFTDKLI
TRDV1	TRDJ1	-	ALGELLGVLGGRTDKLI
TRDV1	TRDJ1	-	ALGDLVPFLVWGDTELI